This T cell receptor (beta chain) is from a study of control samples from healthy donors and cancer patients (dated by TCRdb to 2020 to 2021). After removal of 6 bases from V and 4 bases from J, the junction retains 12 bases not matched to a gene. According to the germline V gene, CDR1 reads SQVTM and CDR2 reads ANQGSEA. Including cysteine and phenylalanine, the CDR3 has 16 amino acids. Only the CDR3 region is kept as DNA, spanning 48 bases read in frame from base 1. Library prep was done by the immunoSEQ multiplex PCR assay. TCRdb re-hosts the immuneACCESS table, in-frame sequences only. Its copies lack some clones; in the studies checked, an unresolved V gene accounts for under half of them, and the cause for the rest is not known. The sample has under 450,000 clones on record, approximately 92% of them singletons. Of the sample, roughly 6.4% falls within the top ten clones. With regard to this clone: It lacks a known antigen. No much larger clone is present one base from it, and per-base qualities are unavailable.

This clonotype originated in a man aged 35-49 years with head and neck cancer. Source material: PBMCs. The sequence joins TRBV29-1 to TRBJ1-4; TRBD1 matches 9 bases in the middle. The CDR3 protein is CSVQPRGTGNNEKLFF. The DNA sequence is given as TGCAGCGTACAACCCCGGGGGACAGGGAATAATGAAAAACTGTTTTTT.